This T cell receptor beta chain was retrieved from a study of blood T cell repertoires in COVID-19. TCRdb keeps only in-frame clones here, not all; method: immunoSEQ multiplex PCR. The sample holds under 130,000 clones, roughly 90% seen once. In germline, CDR1 is KGHSH, CDR2 LQKENI. The CDR3 contains 15 residues. V dropped 2 bases and J dropped 6; count of bases not matched to a gene: 7. This chain joins TRBV18 and TRBJ1-5, with 7 nucleotides matching TRBD1. Sequences were obtained from peripheral blood. The receptor was derived from a woman in her fifties or sixties with acute or convalescent COVID-19. The chain's CDR3 is CASSPSQGVGQPQHF. CDR3 bases: TGTGCCAGCTCACCATCGCAGGGGGTCGGTCAGCCCCAGCATTTT.